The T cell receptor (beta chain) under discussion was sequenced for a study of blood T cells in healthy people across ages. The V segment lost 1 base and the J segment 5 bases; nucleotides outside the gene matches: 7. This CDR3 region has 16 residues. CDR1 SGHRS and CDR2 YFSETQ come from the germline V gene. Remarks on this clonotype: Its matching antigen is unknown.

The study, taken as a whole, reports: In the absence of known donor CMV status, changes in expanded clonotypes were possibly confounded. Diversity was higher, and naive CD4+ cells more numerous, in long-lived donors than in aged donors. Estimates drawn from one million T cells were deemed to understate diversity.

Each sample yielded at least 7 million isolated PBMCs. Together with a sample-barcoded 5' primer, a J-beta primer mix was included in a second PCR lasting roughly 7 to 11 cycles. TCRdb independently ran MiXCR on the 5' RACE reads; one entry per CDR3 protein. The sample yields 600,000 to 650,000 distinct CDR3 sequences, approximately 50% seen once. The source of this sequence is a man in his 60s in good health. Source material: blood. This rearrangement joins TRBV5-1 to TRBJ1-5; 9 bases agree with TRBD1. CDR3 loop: CASSLMGQGGDQPQHF. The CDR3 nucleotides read TGCGCCAGCAGCTTGATGGGACAGGGAGGAGATCAGCCCCAGCATTTT.